This TCR beta chain was identified in a study of human T cells and chemical hapten exposure. This CDR3 contains 17 residues. Unmatched junction bases numbered 14, after V lost 3 bases and J lost 6 bases. CDR1 is ENHRY, CDR2 SYGVKD, per germline. TCRdb fed the RACE reads into MiXCR, producing one record per CDR3 protein. This table has about 55,000 distinct CDR3 sequences, around 10% appearing once. Stated time point: patch test 2, 6 weeks after DPC sensitization. Treatment of the sample: therapeutic diphenylcyclopropenone sensitization with weekly scalp DPC. The receptor was isolated from a woman aged 50 to 60 with alopecia areata. Some clones in this sample may be carry-over from other donors' samples. Source: whole blood, taken in connection with sensitization to the hapten diphenylcyclopropenone (DPC). The chain carries TRBV10-3 and TRBJ2-3, with 8 bases fitting TRBD2. The DNA for the CDR3 is TGTGCCATCAGTGACCCAGGGTTAGCGGGGTTTTTGGATACGCAGTATTTT. Protein sequence: CAISDPGLAGFLDTQYF.